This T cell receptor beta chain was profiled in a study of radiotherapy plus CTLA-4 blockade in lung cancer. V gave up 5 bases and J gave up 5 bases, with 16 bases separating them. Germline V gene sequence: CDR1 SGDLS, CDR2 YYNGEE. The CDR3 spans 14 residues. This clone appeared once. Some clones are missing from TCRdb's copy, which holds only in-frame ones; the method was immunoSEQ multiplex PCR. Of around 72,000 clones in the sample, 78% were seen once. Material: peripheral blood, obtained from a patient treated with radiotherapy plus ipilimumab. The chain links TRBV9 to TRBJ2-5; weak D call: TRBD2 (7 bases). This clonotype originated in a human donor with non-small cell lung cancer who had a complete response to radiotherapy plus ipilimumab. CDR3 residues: CASSPGGARETQYF. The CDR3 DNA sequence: TGTGCCAGCAGTCCTGGGGGGGCTAGGGAGACCCAGTACTTC.